This TCR beta chain was captured in a study of blood T cell repertoires in COVID-19. Study information: PBMCs, B-cell-depleted T cells, or T cells were the source of the cDNA or gDNA that made up the material.

The data were produced by immunoSEQ multiplex PCR, yet TCRdb's version contains in-frame clones alone and is incomplete. The data contain 70,000 to 90,000 clones, roughly 88% of them singletons. Trimming took off 2 bases at V and 6 bases at J, with 8 bases between the two ends. The germline V gene has CDR1 SNHLY and CDR2 FYNNEI. The length of the CDR3 is 12 residues. The sequenced material came from peripheral blood. V gene TRBV2 combines with J gene TRBJ2-7; tentative D call: TRBD2 (6 bases). This TCR derives from a man aged 45-65 years with active COVID-19. The CDR3 DNA sequence: TGTGCCAGCAGTGAACGCGGGATCGAGCAGTACTTC. Residues: CASSERGIEQYF.